This entry lists 27 T cell receptor beta chains sequenced from one sample in a study of vaccination and CD4 T cells after COVID-19. The antigens for these receptors are not known. Treatment meaning: approximately 11-day PBMC culture with coronavirus spike peptide pools or control peptides (ViraFEST assay). CD4+ T cells that had been cultured provided DNA sequenced with the Oncomine TCR Beta short-read assay. MiXCR was run by TCRdb on the PCR reads, yielding one entry per CDR3 protein. The sample records 3,400 or so distinct CDR3 sequences, 70% to 85% being singletons. Sequenced material: CD4+ T cells from blood, cultured in vitro. The origin of the receptors is a human donor who had recovered from COVID-19.

By sample fraction, this clonotype is large (0.1 to 1%). The chain recombines TRBV29-1 with TRBJ2-3; 12 bases align to TRBD2. From germline, CDR1 is SQVTM and CDR2 ANQGSEA. This CDR3 contains 14 residues. V was clipped by 4 bases and J by 9 bases; unmatched bases: 8. The CDR3 nucleotides read TGCAGCGTTGTTTCTAGCGGGGGGGTAGGGACGCAGTATTTT. Translation: CSVVSSGGVGTQYF.

This chain uses TRBV2 with TRBJ2-5, with 7 positions matching TRBD2. Germline V gene lookup returns CDR1 SNHLY and CDR2 FYNNEI. The CDR3 totals 12 residues. V was pared by 6 bases and J by 5 bases, with 3 bases of the junction left unmatched. This CDR3 is CASRTRGETQYF. The DNA for the CDR3 is TGTGCCAGCAGGACGCGGGGGGAGACCCAGTACTTC.

Relative to its sample, this clonotype is hyperexpanded. This chain uses TRBV20-1 with TRBJ1-4; D gene unclear. In germline, CDR1 is DFQATT, CDR2 SNEGSKA (reference sequence). The CDR3 is made up of 15 amino acids. The ends were cut back, 7 bases at V and 2 bases at J, with 17 bases in the middle. The CDR3 sequence is CSVSPHLGTNEKLFF. CDR3 bases: TGCAGTGTTAGCCCTCATCTGGGGACTAATGAAAAACTGTTTTTT.

J is TRBJ1-4 and V is TRBV6-1, with unresolved D. This CDR3 has 16 amino acids. The germline V gene has CDR1 MNHNS and CDR2 SASEGT. Trimming pared 7 bases from V and 3 bases from J, leaving 18 bases between. CDR3: CASKFSREEANEKLFF. In nucleotides, the CDR3 is TGTGCCAGCAAATTCTCGCGGGAGGAGGCTAATGAAAAACTGTTTTTT.

The chain carries TRBV6-2 or TRBV6-3 and TRBJ1-5, with 8 bases aligning to TRBD1. The germline CDR1 and CDR2 sequences are MNHEY and SVGEGT. CDR3 size: 14 residues. V was clipped by 6 bases and J by 4 bases; unmatched bases: 5. This CDR3 is CASSLDRENQPQHF. In DNA, the CDR3 is TGTGCCAGCAGCCTGGACAGGGAAAATCAGCCCCAGCATTTT.

V gene TRBV27 combines with J gene TRBJ1-5, with a weak D call TRBD1 (5 bases). This CDR3 contains 16 residues. Trimming removed 4 bases from V and 2 bases from J, with 15 bases in between. Germline loops: CDR1 MNHEY, CDR2 SMNVEV (reference sequence). The CDR3 region is CASSSNRGDGNQPQHF. The CDR3 coding sequence is TGTGCCAGCAGTTCCAATAGGGGAGATGGCAATCAGCCCCAGCATTTT.

CDR3 DNA sequence: TGTGCCAGCAGTAAGGGACAGGGAGGTACTGAAGCTTTCTTT. It encodes CASSKGQGGTEAFF. This sequence joins TRBV2 and TRBJ1-1, with TRBD1 matching over 9 bases. The CDR3 covers 14 residues. The J segment lost 5 bases and the V segment lost 5 bases, leaving 6 bases of the junction unmatched. Looked up from germline, CDR1 is SNHLY and CDR2 is FYNNEI.

The chain couples TRBV29-1 to TRBJ1-1; D is unresolved. The ends were cut back, 4 bases at V and 1 base at J, with 10 bases in the middle. Germline assignment: CDR1 SQVTM and CDR2 ANQGSEA. CDR3 length: 13 amino acids. In DNA, the CDR3 is TGCAGCGTTGGTGGGGTAGGGAACACTGAAGCTTTCTTT. Translated, it gives CSVGGVGNTEAFF. Using reference TRBV29-1 and TRBJ1-1 for the parts outside the CDR3, the full variable domain is SAVISQKPSRDICQRGTSLTIQCQVDSQVTMMFWYRQQPGQSLTLIATANQGSEATYESGFVIDKFPISRPNLTFSTLTVSNMSPEDSSIYLCSVGGVGNTEAFFGQGTRLTVV.

The V gene is TRBV10-3, the J gene TRBJ2-5; 8 positions agree with TRBD1. Germline V CDR1 and CDR2: ENHRY, SYGVKD. J lost 5 bases, V lost 7 bases, and 6 bases had no gene match. The CDR3 is 13 residues long. CDR3 sequence reads: CAITPQGEETQYF. CDR3 coding DNA: TGTGCCATCACCCCACAGGGGGAGGAGACCCAGTACTTC.

This clonotype was detected once. The rearrangement uses TRBV19 and TRBJ1-5; D unclear. The germline gives CDR1 LNHDA, CDR2 SQIVND (reference sequence). With 8 bases removed from V and 5 bases from J, the gap between germline ends came to 16 bases. CDR3 length: 14 residues. CDR3 sequence: CASHGPQGHQPQHF. CDR3 in DNA: TGTGCCAGTCATGGGCCACAAGGACATCAGCCCCAGCATTTT.

J is TRBJ2-7 and V is TRBV19; D is uncertain. Germline V lookup: CDR1 LNHDA, CDR2 SQIVND (reference sequence). Trimming pared 5 bases from V and 2 bases from J, leaving 4 bases between. The CDR3 is 11 residues long. The CDR3 DNA follows: TGTGCCAGTAGTTCTACCTACGAGCAGTACTTC. Protein: CASSSTYEQYF.

V gene TRBV6-1 combines with J gene TRBJ1-2; D is possibly TRBD1 (6 bases). V shed 5 bases and J shed 2 bases, with 21 bases lying between them. This CDR3 has 17 amino acids. Germline V CDR1 and CDR2: MNHNS, SASEGT. The CDR3 nucleotides are TGTGCCAGCAGTCCCTGGGCCATTGGACAGAGAAACTATGGCTACACCTTC. It encodes CASSPWAIGQRNYGYTF.

The chain uses TRBV30 and TRBJ1-4; no clear D. This CDR3 is built from 14 residues. Germline V CDR1 and CDR2: GTSNPN, SVGIG (reference sequence). Trimming took 0 bases from V and 3 from J, leaving 8 bases between them. The CDR3 reads CAWSVRRPNEKLFF. The CDR3, as DNA: TGTGCCTGGAGTGTACGACGGCCTAATGAAAAACTGTTTTTT. The entire variable domain, with the rest obtained from reference TRBV30 and TRBJ1-4, is as follows: SQTIHQWPATLVQPVGSPLSLECTVEGTSNPNLYWYRQAAGRGLQLLFYSVGIGQISSEVPQNLSASRPQDRQFILSSKKLLLSDSGFYLCAWSVRRPNEKLFFGSGTQLSVL.

V is TRBV27 and J is TRBJ1-2; weak D call: TRBD1 (6 bases). Germline assignment: CDR1 MNHEY and CDR2 SMNVEV (reference sequence). The CDR3 has 13 amino acids. Deletions cut 6 bases from V and 3 bases from J, with 11 bases between. Here the CDR3 DNA reads TGTGCCAGCAGAAAAACAGGGCACTATGGCTACACCTTC. It is translated as CASRKTGHYGYTF.

The chain has TRBV7-2 and TRBJ2-7, with TRBD1 matching 7 bases. Germline V CDR1 and CDR2: SGHTA, FQGNSA. CDR3 size: 15 residues. J lost 0 bases, V lost 5 bases, and 7 bases had no gene match. The CDR3 DNA sequence: TGTGCCAGCAGCCCTAGGGGGCCGAGCTCCTACGAGCAGTACTTC. This codes for CASSPRGPSSYEQYF.

V and J are TRBV30 and TRBJ2-3; D gene ambiguous. Germline CDR1 and CDR2: GTSNPN and SVGIG (reference sequence). The ends were cut back, 0 bases at V and 0 bases at J, with 4 bases in the middle. The CDR3 is made up of 13 amino acids. CDR3 residues: CAWSVLSTDTQYF. CDR3 bases: TGTGCCTGGAGTGTACTGAGCACAGATACGCAGTATTTT.

This clonotype is large within its sample. J is TRBJ1-3 and V is TRBV6-1; weak D call: TRBD1 (5 bases). CDR3 length: 14 amino acids. V gave up 6 bases and J gave up 6 bases, with 15 bases separating them. CDR1 MNHNS and CDR2 SASEGT come from the germline V gene. The CDR3, as DNA: TGTGCCAGCAGCCCGCAGGGATTGGAAAACACCATATATTTT. Translating gives CASSPQGLENTIYF.

This chain's CDR3 is CATSRGSVDTGELFF. For the CDR3, the DNA is TGTGCCACCAGTCGCGGCAGCGTGGACACCGGGGAGCTGTTTTTT. The rearrangement uses TRBV24-1 and TRBJ2-2; D is undetermined. This CDR3 has 15 residues. V was shortened by 6 bases and J by 3 bases, with 13 bases between the two germline ends. Germline V gives CDR1 KGHDR, CDR2 SFDVKD.

The chain uses TRBV6-1 and TRBJ2-2; tentative D call: TRBD1 (6 bases). Germline loops: CDR1 MNHNS, CDR2 SASEGT. The CDR3 is made up of 13 amino acids. Trimming shortened V by 6 bases and J by 1 base, and 6 bases separated the two germline ends. CDR3: CASRQGNTGELFF. CDR3 coding DNA: TGTGCCAGCAGACAGGGGAACACCGGGGAGCTGTTTTTT.

V and J are TRBV7-2 and TRBJ2-3; possibly TRBD2 for D (5 bases). This CDR3 has 12 residues. The V gene's germline CDR1 is SGHTA and CDR2 FQGNSA. Deletions cut 4 bases from V and 10 bases from J, with 12 bases between. CDR3 sequence reads: CASSYHSDPQYF. The CDR3 region has the DNA TGTGCCAGCAGCTACCATAGCGATCCGCAGTATTTT. The variable domain in full, with the rest retrieved from reference TRBV7-2 and TRBJ2-3, is GAGVSQSPSNKVTEKGKDVELRCDPISGHTALYWYRQSLGQGLEFLIYFQGNSAPDKSGLPSDRFSAERTGGSVSTLTIQRTQQEDSAVYLCASSYHSDPQYFGPGTRLTVL.

This clonotype rates as medium-sized. V gene TRBV30 combines with J gene TRBJ1-6; D ambiguous. Germline values: CDR1 GTSNPN, CDR2 SVGIG (reference sequence). CDR3 size: 12 residues. V was pared by 0 bases and J by 10 bases, with 7 bases between. The CDR3 here is CAWSVGTSPLHF. The DNA of the CDR3 is TGTGCCTGGAGTGTAGGAACCTCACCCCTCCACTTT.

This sequence joins TRBV7-8 and TRBJ1-5, with D hard to call. With 5 bases removed from V and 3 bases from J, the gap between germline ends came to 11 bases. The CDR3 contains 14 residues. Germline V gives CDR1 SGHVS, CDR2 FQNEAQ. The CDR3 loop is CASSLSGLNQPQHF. The CDR3 nucleotides are TGTGCCAGCAGCCTATCGGGCCTCAATCAGCCCCAGCATTTT. Full variable domain (remainder filled in from reference TRBV7-8 and TRBJ1-5): GAGVSQSPRYKVAKRGQDVALRCDPISGHVSLFWYQQALGQGPEFLTYFQNEAQLDKSGLPSDRFFAERPEGSVSTLKIQRTQQEDSAVYLCASSLSGLNQPQHFGDGTRLSIL.

This chain links TRBV2 with TRBJ1-5; D unclear. Deletions cut 0 bases from V and 6 bases from J, with 9 bases between. The germline gives CDR1 SNHLY, CDR2 FYNNEI. CDR3 size: 14 residues. CDR3 DNA sequence: TGTGCCAGCAGTGAAGCAGAGTGGGGTCAGCCCCAGCATTTT. Encoded protein: CASSEAEWGQPQHF.

The chain recombines TRBV7-9 with TRBJ2-2, with TRBD2 as a possible D gene (6 bases). The CDR3 loop spans 13 amino acids. Germline CDR1 is SEHNR and CDR2 is FQNEAQ (reference sequence). Trimming removed 5 bases at V and 7 bases at J, with 11 bases between. CDR3 sequence (DNA): TGTGCCAGCAGCCGGGGAGGTCACGGGGAGCTGTTTTTT. Its translation is CASSRGGHGELFF.

V is TRBV2 and J is TRBJ2-7; possibly TRBD1 or TRBD2 for D (6 bases each). This CDR3 is 14 amino acids long. CDR1 is SNHLY, CDR2 FYNNEI, per germline. The V gene lost 2 bases and the J gene lost 0 bases, with 8 bases spanning the gap. The CDR3 reads CASSERGVSYEQYF. CDR3 nucleotides: TGTGCCAGCAGTGAAAGGGGGGTCTCCTACGAGCAGTACTTC.

J is TRBJ1-5 and V is TRBV19; the D is unclear. This CDR3 contains 15 residues. The germline gives CDR1 LNHDA, CDR2 SQIVND (reference sequence). Trimming shortened V by 7 bases and J by 0 bases, and 13 bases separated the two germline ends. The chain's CDR3 is CASTPTLYSNQPQHF. The CDR3 DNA follows: TGTGCCAGTACCCCGACTCTTTATAGCAATCAGCCCCAGCATTTT. The variable domain in full, with the rest retrieved from reference TRBV19 and TRBJ1-5, is DGGITQSPKYLFRKEGQNVTLSCEQNLNHDAMYWYRQDPGQGLRLIYYSQIVNDFQKGDIAEGYSVSREKKESFPLTVTSAQKNPTAFYLCASTPTLYSNQPQHFGDGTRLSIL.

The rearrangement joins TRBV7-9 to TRBJ2-5; TRBD2 is a possible D gene (5 bases). Trimming pared 3 bases from V and 1 base from J, leaving 18 bases between. CDR3 length: 17 residues. In germline, CDR1 is SEHNR, CDR2 FQNEAQ (reference sequence). The CDR3 region has the DNA TGTGCCAGCAGCTTGCCCCCCGTTGGGGAGCCCCAAGAGACCCAGTACTTC. Translated: CASSLPPVGEPQETQYF.